A selection of T cell receptor beta chains follows, all from one sample in a study of blood T cell repertoires in COVID-19. Repertoires were generated with immunoSEQ multiplex PCR, while TCRdb's copy carries only in-frame clones and drops some. Of approximately 50,000 clones in the sample, 75% to 90% were seen once. The sample taken for sequencing was peripheral blood. The receptor source for this set is a man in his sixties with acute or convalescent COVID-19. Each CDR3 is given with its conserved first and last residue. A D gene is named only where the DNA matches it firmly. Not all rows give a size; the values are once, few, many and, for expanded clones, a class.

J gene | D gene | clone size | V gene | CDR3 protein | CDR3 DNA
TRBJ2-5 | TRBD1 | NA | TRBV5-1 | CASSFRDRDLETQYF | TGCGCCAGCAGCTTCCGGGACAGGGATTTGGAGACCCAGTACTTC
TRBJ1-4 | NA | NA | TRBV7-2 | CASSSPTDRLGEKLFF | TGTGCCAGCAGCTCCCCAACCGACAGGCTGGGGGAAAAACTGTTTTTT
TRBJ2-5 | NA | NA | TRBV9 | CASTPSGAGRETQYF | TGTGCCAGCACCCCATCTGGGGCTGGCCGGGAGACCCAGTACTTC
TRBJ1-5 | NA | NA | TRBV27 | CASSLFRGLDSNQPQHF | TGTGCCAGCAGTTTATTCCGGGGACTCGATAGCAATCAGCCCCAGCATTTT
TRBJ1-1 | TRBD1 | NA | TRBV14 | CASSQFRDSLTEAFF | TGTGCCAGCAGCCAGTTCCGGGACAGCCTCACTGAAGCTTTCTTT
TRBJ2-7 | NA | NA | TRBV6-2/TRBV6-3 | CASSWEPELWGHYEQYF | TGTGCCAGCAGTTGGGAACCAGAGTTGTGGGGGCACTACGAGCAGTACTTC
TRBJ2-3 | TRBD2 | NA | TRBV5-1 | CASSLATSADTQYF | TGCGCCAGCAGCTTGGCCACTAGCGCAGATACGCAGTATTTT
TRBJ2-1 | TRBD2 | NA | TRBV7-3 | CASTVGAGGEQFF | TGTGCCAGCACGGTAGGGGCGGGAGGTGAGCAGTTCTTC
TRBJ1-6 | NA | few | TRBV6-5 | CASSYSAGKDSPLHF | TGTGCCAGCAGTTACTCAGCAGGGAAGGATTCACCCCTCCACTTT
TRBJ1-1 | NA | NA | TRBV24-1 | CATSGHSTGTYEAFF | TGTGCCACCAGTGGCCATTCGACAGGAACCTATGAAGCTTTCTTT
TRBJ2-3 | NA | NA | TRBV9 | CASSVWSGYSTDTQYF | TGTGCCAGCAGCGTTTGGAGCGGGTATAGCACAGATACGCAGTATTTT
TRBJ2-1 | TRBD2 | NA | TRBV19 | CASRDSGRKVEQFF | TGTGCCAGTCGGGATAGCGGGAGAAAGGTTGAGCAGTTCTTC
TRBJ1-4 | NA | NA | TRBV19 | CASSMRPDEKLFF | TGTGCCAGTAGTATGCGCCCGGATGAAAAACTGTTTTTT
TRBJ1-5 | TRBD1 | NA | TRBV24-1 | CATSAKGQGANQPQHF | TGTGCCACCAGTGCCAAGGGACAGGGGGCAAATCAGCCCCAGCATTTT
TRBJ2-5 | NA | NA | TRBV30 | CAWGRGSGIGETQYF | TGTGCCTGGGGGAGGGGGAGCGGGATTGGGGAGACCCAGTACTTC
TRBJ1-1 | TRBD1 | NA | TRBV15 | CATSRINRGVGEAFF | TGTGCCACCAGCAGAATTAACAGGGGAGTAGGAGAAGCTTTCTTT
TRBJ1-1 | NA | NA | TRBV7-3 | CASSPSGGRTEAFF | TGTGCCAGCAGCCCGTCCGGAGGGAGGACTGAAGCTTTCTTT
TRBJ2-7 | NA | NA | TRBV9 | CASPYGVAVPYEQYF | TGTGCCAGTCCATACGGGGTAGCGGTTCCCTACGAGCAGTACTTC
TRBJ1-5 | NA | NA | TRBV15 | CATSRGGGNQPQHF | TGTGCCACCAGCAGAGGAGGGGGAAATCAGCCCCAGCATTTT
TRBJ2-3 | TRBD2 | NA | TRBV27 | CASSLTSGRVVDTQYF | TGTGCCAGCAGTTTGACTAGCGGGAGGGTGGTGGATACGCAGTATTTT
TRBJ1-2 | NA | NA | TRBV4-1 | CASSQVGTATNYGYTF | TGCGCCAGCAGCCAAGTAGGTACAGCTACTAACTATGGCTACACCTTC
TRBJ2-7 | NA | NA | TRBV4-1 | CASSQGLFSYEQYF | TGCGCCAGCAGCCAAGGACTCTTCTCCTACGAGCAGTACTTC
TRBJ2-5 | TRBD2 | NA | TRBV6-5 | CASSGGGETQYF | TGTGCCAGCAGCGGGGGGGGAGAGACCCAGTACTTC
TRBJ2-5 | NA | NA | TRBV5-6 | CASSQGGETQYF | TGTGCCAGCAGCCAGGGGGGAGAGACCCAGTACTTC
TRBJ1-2 | NA | NA | TRBV5-1 | CASSREGGTAGGGYTF | TGCGCCAGCAGCCGGGAAGGGGGAACTGCCGGCGGGGGCTACACCTTC
TRBJ2-2 | NA | NA | TRBV11-2 | CASSSLQGNTGELFF | TGTGCCAGCAGCTCTCTCCAGGGAAACACCGGGGAGCTGTTTTTT
TRBJ1-4 | TRBD1 | NA | TRBV3-1/TRBV3-2 | CASSLTGVNEKLFF | TGTGCCAGCAGCCTGACAGGGGTTAATGAAAAACTGTTTTTT
TRBJ2-1 | TRBD2 | few | TRBV7-3 | CASSRTSAMYNEQFF | TGTGCCAGCAGCCGGACTAGCGCTATGTACAATGAGCAGTTCTTC
TRBJ2-7 | TRBD1 | NA | TRBV15 | CATSRVATGGTYEQYF | TGTGCCACCAGCAGAGTCGCGACAGGGGGAACGTACGAGCAGTACTTC
TRBJ2-1 | TRBD1 | NA | TRBV19 | CASSPGQGAGEQFF | TGTGCCAGTAGCCCGGGCCAGGGGGCGGGGGAGCAGTTCTTC
TRBJ2-2 | NA | NA | TRBV7-9 | CASSLNFRVGTGELFF | TGTGCCAGCAGCTTAAATTTCAGGGTCGGGACCGGGGAGCTGTTTTTT
TRBJ1-1 | NA | NA | TRBV28 | CASSPSWGEGNWNTEAFF | TGTGCCAGCAGTCCTTCTTGGGGGGAAGGGAACTGGAACACTGAAGCTTTCTTT
TRBJ2-5 | TRBD2 | NA | TRBV14 | CASSQVRPSGSQTQYF | TGTGCCAGCAGCCAAGTCCGTCCTAGCGGGAGTCAGACCCAGTACTTC
TRBJ2-3 | NA | NA | TRBV3-1/TRBV3-2 | CASSQVTLGADTQYF | TGTGCCAGCAGCCAAGTAACACTAGGAGCAGATACGCAGTATTTT